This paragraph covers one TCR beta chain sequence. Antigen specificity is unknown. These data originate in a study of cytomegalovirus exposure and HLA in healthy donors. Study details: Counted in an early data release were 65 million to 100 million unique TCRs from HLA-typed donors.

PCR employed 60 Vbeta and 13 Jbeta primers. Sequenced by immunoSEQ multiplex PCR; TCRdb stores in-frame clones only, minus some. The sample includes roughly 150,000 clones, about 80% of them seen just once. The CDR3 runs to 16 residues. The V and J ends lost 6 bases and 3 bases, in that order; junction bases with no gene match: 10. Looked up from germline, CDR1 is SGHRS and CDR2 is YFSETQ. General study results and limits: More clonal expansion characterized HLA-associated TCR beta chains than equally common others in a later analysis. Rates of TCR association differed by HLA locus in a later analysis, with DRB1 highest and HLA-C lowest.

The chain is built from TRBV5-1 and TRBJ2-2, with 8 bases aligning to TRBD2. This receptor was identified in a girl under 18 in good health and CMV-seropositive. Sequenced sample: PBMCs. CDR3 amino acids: CASNLLSGGDTGELFF. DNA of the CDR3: TGCGCCAGCAATCTCCTTTCCGGGGGGGACACCGGGGAGCTGTTTTTT.